Shown below are 32 T cell receptor beta chains from a single sample sequenced in a study of T-cell reconstitution after alpha-beta-depleted transplantation in children. Construction of the TCRbeta library involved unique molecular identifiers. TCRdb recomputed calls from the PCR reads with MiXCR, one row per CDR3 protein. The sample yields more than 200,000 distinct CDR3 sequences, roughly a quarter seen once. This material consisted of PBMCs, mostly from graft donor cells, taken 360 days after TCRalphabeta/CD19-depleted stem cell transplant. The source of these receptors is a female patient under 10 years old who had a stem cell transplant for congenital amegakaryocytic thrombocytopenia, so the T cells may come from the graft donor.

This clonotype turned up a few times. The rearrangement uses TRBV15 and TRBJ2-3; D unclear. The CDR3 totals 18 residues. Trimming left V 0 bases short and J 2 bases short, with 18 bases between. Looked up from germline, CDR1 is LNHNV and CDR2 is YYDKDF (reference sequence). The CDR3 protein is CATSRDTSSLTHTDTQYF. The CDR3 bases are TGTGCCACCAGCAGAGATACGTCATCCCTGACACACACAGATACGCAGTATTTT.

There are many counts of this clonotype. This rearrangement joins TRBV5-5 to TRBJ1-1; the D gene is possibly TRBD1 (5 bases). Germline assignment: CDR1 SGHKS and CDR2 YYEKEE (reference sequence). This CDR3 is built from 14 residues. Trimming took 2 bases from V and 1 from J, leaving 9 bases between them. CDR3 amino acids: CASSFGQGNTEAFF. The DNA of the CDR3 is TGTGCCAGCAGCTTCGGCCAGGGGAACACTGAAGCTTTCTTT.

The rearrangement links TRBV5-1 to TRBJ1-1; 11 bases line up with TRBD1. In germline, CDR1 is SGHRS, CDR2 YFSETQ. Losses at the gene ends were 4 bases for V and 4 bases for J; bases not matched to a gene: 9. The length of the CDR3 is 16 residues. The CDR3 loop is CASSKSPGTGGTEAFF. The CDR3, as DNA: TGCGCCAGCAGCAAATCCCCAGGGACAGGGGGCACTGAAGCTTTCTTT.

The J gene is TRBJ2-1, the V gene TRBV7-2, with TRBD2 identical over 7 bases. Germline V CDR1 and CDR2: SGHTA, FQGNSA. The J segment lost 7 bases and the V segment lost 1 base, leaving 7 bases of the junction unmatched. This CDR3 is 15 amino acids long. CDR3 DNA sequence: TGTGCCAGCAGCTTAGTCTCCCTCGGGGGGAATGAGCAGTTCTTC. Translated: CASSLVSLGGNEQFF.

This clonotype was picked up many times. This chain uses TRBV28 with TRBJ1-4; no reliable D call. From germline, CDR1 is MDHEN and CDR2 SYDVKM. V lost 2 bases and J 1 base, leaving 2 bases between the germline ends. The CDR3 spans 13 residues. CDR3 sequence reads: CASSLRTNEKLFF. The CDR3 DNA reads TGTGCCAGCAGTTTAAGAACTAATGAAAAACTGTTTTTT.

The rearrangement joins TRBV24-1 to TRBJ2-1; D might be TRBD1 (10 bases). V lost 6 bases, J lost 7 bases, and 27 bases lay in between. Germline-derived CDR1 and CDR2 are KGHDR and SFDVKD. The CDR3 sequence is 18 residues long. In DNA, the CDR3 is TGTGCCACCAGTAATCCCGCTGACAGGGGGCGGGAGGGTAATGAGCAGTTCTTC. As protein: CATSNPADRGREGNEQFF.

This clonotype was seen only a few times. The V gene is TRBV20-1, the J gene TRBJ2-3; D possibly corresponds to TRBD2 (5 bases). The germline V gene encodes CDR1 DFQATT and CDR2 SNEGSKA (reference sequence). This CDR3 has 12 amino acids. Trimming shortened V by 3 bases and J by 10 bases, and 14 bases separated the two germline ends. This CDR3 reads CSASPGQEAQYF. CDR3 DNA sequence: TGCAGTGCTAGTCCGGGCCAGGAGGCGCAGTATTTT.

V gene TRBV30 combines with J gene TRBJ2-1; maybe TRBD2 (6 bases). Germline V gene data show CDR1 as GTSNPN and CDR2 as SVGIG (reference sequence). V gave up 1 base and J gave up 6 bases, with 19 bases separating them. This CDR3 region has 16 residues. The CDR3 here is CAWSAPTRIYGNEQFF. CDR3 bases: TGTGCCTGGAGTGCGCCGACTAGAATATATGGCAATGAGCAGTTCTTC. The full variable domain, completed using reference TRBV30 and TRBJ2-1, is SQTIHQWPATLVQPVGSPLSLECTVEGTSNPNLYWYRQAAGRGLQLLFYSVGIGQISSEVPQNLSASRPQDRQFILSSKKLLLSDSGFYLCAWSAPTRIYGNEQFFGPGTRLTVL.

The chain has TRBV20-1 and TRBJ1-1; 7 nucleotides line up with TRBD1. CDR1 and CDR2 from the germline V gene are DFQATT and SNEGSKA (reference sequence). V lost 4 bases to trimming and J lost 1 base; unmatched junction nucleotides: 3. CDR3 length: 13 amino acids. The CDR3 sequence is CSANRGRNTEAFF. CDR3 bases: TGCAGTGCTAACAGGGGCAGGAACACTGAAGCTTTCTTT.

This clonotype was recorded a few times. V is TRBV5-1 and J is TRBJ2-2; D is unresolved. CDR1 is SGHRS and CDR2 is YFSETQ in the germline V gene. CDR3 size: 14 residues. The ends were cut back, 3 bases at V and 4 bases at J, with 10 bases in the middle. CDR3 residues: CASSSASFTGELFF. The CDR3 DNA sequence: TGCGCCAGCAGCTCAGCATCATTCACCGGGGAGCTGTTTTTT.

This clonotype was picked up one time. One end of the junction varies from germline; a read error may be responsible. The chain links TRBV5-1 to TRBJ2-5; D not resolved. The germline V gene has CDR1 SGHRS and CDR2 YFSETQ. There are 16 residues in the CDR3. This CDR3 is CASSLAGFLNQETQCF. The DNA of the CDR3 is TGCGCCAGCAGCTTAGCTGGTTTTCTAAACCAAGAGACCCAGTGCTTC. The whole variable domain, filled in from reference TRBV5-1 and TRBJ2-5, reads KAGVTQTPRYLIKTRGQQVTLSCSPISGHRSVSWYQQTPGQGLQFLFEYFSETQRNKGNFPGRFSGRQFSNSRSEMNVSTLELGDSALYLCASSLAGFLNQETQCFGPGTRLLVL.

This clonotype was counted between two and nine times. This chain links TRBV20-1 with TRBJ2-5; 10 bases are shared with TRBD2. From germline, CDR1 is DFQATT and CDR2 SNEGSKA (reference sequence). The CDR3 is 14 amino acids. Unmatched junction bases numbered 3, after V lost 2 bases and J lost 3 bases. This CDR3 is CSARSSGGEETQYF. In nucleotides, the CDR3 is TGCAGTGCTAGATCTAGCGGGGGTGAAGAGACCCAGTACTTC.

The rearrangement links TRBV7-9 to TRBJ2-1; possibly TRBD2 for D (5 bases). Germline V lookup: CDR1 SEHNR, CDR2 FQNEAQ (reference sequence). CDR3 size: 16 residues. Trimming took off 1 base at V and 1 base at J, with 11 bases between the two ends. This chain's CDR3 is CASSLGFGGSYNEQFF. The DNA of the CDR3 is TGTGCCAGCAGCTTAGGTTTCGGCGGGTCCTACAATGAGCAGTTCTTC.

This chain joins TRBV20-1 and TRBJ2-2; 8 bases are a match to TRBD2. J gave up 1 base and V 6 bases, and 4 bases lay outside the gene matches. The CDR3 has 14 amino acids. Germline values: CDR1 DFQATT, CDR2 SNEGSKA (reference sequence). The DNA for the CDR3 is TGCAGTGCACTCGCGGGGGGGAACACCGGGGAGCTGTTTTTT. This encodes CSALAGGNTGELFF.

DNA for the CDR3: TGTGCCACTTCCCCGGGCCCTAATCAGCCCCAGCATTTT. Amino acid sequence: CATSPGPNQPQHF. The chain recombines TRBV28 with TRBJ1-5; D is uncertain. V lost 10 bases and J 4 bases, leaving 14 bases between the germline ends. The CDR3 runs to 13 residues. Germline loops: CDR1 MDHEN, CDR2 SYDVKM.

The chain links TRBV5-1 to TRBJ2-5; D is ambiguous. Germline values: CDR1 SGHRS, CDR2 YFSETQ. This CDR3 contains 14 residues. Trimming left V 0 bases short and J 0 bases short, with 6 bases between. In DNA form, the CDR3 reads TGCGCCAGCAGCTTGGGCAGGTACCAAGAGACCCAGTACTTC. This sequence encodes CASSLGRYQETQYF.

The CDR3: CASSVGWAGANVLTF. The CDR3 nucleotides read TGTGCCAGCAGCGTCGGGTGGGCTGGGGCCAACGTCCTGACTTTC. The rearrangement joins TRBV9 to TRBJ2-6; D remains unclear. The CDR3 runs to 15 residues. From germline, CDR1 is SGDLS and CDR2 YYNGEE. V was clipped by 2 bases and J by 2 bases, with 8 bases between them.

This CDR3 reads CSARDPRGGSNQPQHF. The CDR3 region has the DNA TGCAGTGCTAGAGACCCCAGGGGCGGTAGCAATCAGCCCCAGCATTTT. The V and J genes are TRBV20-1 and TRBJ1-5; D might be TRBD1 (6 bases). This CDR3 spans 16 amino acids. Germline V CDR1 and CDR2: DFQATT, SNEGSKA (reference sequence). The V gene lost 0 bases and the J gene lost 0 bases, with 12 bases spanning the gap.

This clonotype turned up a few times. J is TRBJ2-7 and V is TRBV2; D may be TRBD2 (6 bases). The CDR3 has 16 amino acids. V was pared by 9 bases and J by 0 bases, with 21 bases between. Per the germline V gene, CDR1 is SNHLY and CDR2 is FYNNEI. The CDR3 region is CARRPYPTAGSYEQYF. The CDR3 DNA sequence: TGTGCCAGACGTCCCTATCCGACAGCGGGCTCCTACGAGCAGTACTTC.

The chain carries TRBV4-1 and TRBJ1-5, with D hard to call. Germline CDR1 reads MGHRA; CDR2 reads YSYEKL. The CDR3 has 14 residues. Trimming cost V 4 bases and J 3 bases, with 10 bases left between them. The CDR3 sequence is CASSPLVFNQPQHF. CDR3 sequence (DNA): TGCGCCAGCAGCCCCTTGGTATTCAATCAGCCCCAGCATTTT.

The CDR3 here is CASSLQSARNEQFF. The CDR3 DNA reads TGTGCCAGCAGCTTACAATCTGCCCGCAATGAGCAGTTCTTC. The chain couples TRBV7-3 to TRBJ2-1; D call uncertain. The CDR3 loop spans 14 amino acids. Trimming removed 2 bases at V and 6 bases at J, with 11 bases between. CDR1 and CDR2 from the germline V gene are SGHTA and FQGTGA.

This clonotype was detected a few times. The V call is TRBV25-1, the J call TRBJ2-5; 10 bases agree with TRBD2. After removal of 7 bases from V and 5 bases from J, the junction contained 7 bases not matched to a gene. There are 14 residues in the CDR3. The V gene's germline CDR1 is MGHDK and CDR2 SYGVNS. CDR3 DNA: TGTGCCAGCATGCTAGCGGGAGTCCGGGAGACCCAGTACTTC. It specifies CASMLAGVRETQYF.

This clonotype turned up a few times. The chain has TRBV5-1 and TRBJ1-1; no firm D call. Germline V gene lookup returns CDR1 SGHRS and CDR2 YFSETQ. The CDR3 extends over 14 amino acids. V was trimmed by 4 bases and J by 6 bases, leaving 16 bases between them. DNA of the CDR3: TGCGCCAGCAGCAATACCGCAGGAGTCTCTGAAGCTTTCTTT. It encodes CASSNTAGVSEAFF.

The gene calls are TRBV10-3 and TRBJ1-1; 9 bases agree with TRBD1. Losses at the gene ends were 3 bases for V and 0 bases for J; bases not matched to a gene: 5. This CDR3 is 16 amino acids long. Germline lookup yields CDR1 ENHRY and CDR2 SYGVKD. Written as DNA, the CDR3 is TGTGCCATCAGTGACCCCGGACAGGGGTTGAACACTGAAGCTTTCTTT. Translated: CAISDPGQGLNTEAFF.

This clonotype was observed many times. The chain has TRBV2 and TRBJ2-7, with 8 nucleotides matching TRBD2. Looked up from germline, CDR1 is SNHLY and CDR2 is FYNNEI. The CDR3 length is 14 residues. The J segment lost 2 bases and the V segment lost 7 bases, leaving 7 bases of the junction unmatched. The chain's CDR3 is CASKISGATYEQYF. DNA of the CDR3: TGTGCCAGCAAGATTAGCGGGGCCACCTACGAGCAGTACTTC.

The chain recombines TRBV20-1 with TRBJ2-4, with D possibly matching TRBD1 (6 bases). From germline, CDR1 is DFQATT and CDR2 SNEGSKA (reference sequence). The CDR3 runs to 19 residues. Trimming removed 0 bases from V and 0 bases from J, with 21 bases in between. In DNA, the CDR3 is TGCAGTGCTAGAGATCTTGGGGACAAAGGTTTACTAGCCAAAAACATTCAGTACTTC. Translated: CSARDLGDKGLLAKNIQYF.

This chain links TRBV12-3 or TRBV12-4 with TRBJ1-1; D remains ambiguous. V was clipped by 6 bases and J by 5 bases, with 13 bases between them. The CDR3 is 13 amino acids. CDR3 DNA sequence: TGTGCCAGCAGCCCTAGACATGGGACTGAAGCTTTCTTT. It translates to CASSPRHGTEAFF.

This chain connects TRBV10-3 to TRBJ1-2; 7 positions match TRBD1. J was trimmed by 4 bases and V by 8 bases; bases with no gene match: 1. Germline values: CDR1 ENHRY, CDR2 SYGVKD. The CDR3 loop spans 11 amino acids. The CDR3 spells CAIPGGYGYTF. In DNA, the CDR3 is TGTGCCATCCCAGGGGGCTATGGCTACACCTTC.

This clonotype has a handful of counts. The rearrangement links TRBV5-1 to TRBJ1-1, with 7 positions matching TRBD1. The J segment lost 8 bases and the V segment lost 3 bases, leaving 4 bases of the junction unmatched. CDR3 length: 12 amino acids. Germline CDR1 and CDR2: SGHRS and YFSETQ. The CDR3, as DNA: TGCGCCAGCAGCTATGAACAGGGGGAAGCTTTCTTT. It yields the protein CASSYEQGEAFF.

The chain carries TRBV5-1 and TRBJ1-2; no clear D. The germline V gene has CDR1 SGHRS and CDR2 YFSETQ. This CDR3 has 15 residues. With 1 base removed from V and 6 bases from J, the gap between germline ends came to 16 bases. The CDR3: CASSLIQEGQDGYTF. The CDR3 coding sequence is TGCGCCAGCAGCTTGATCCAGGAAGGGCAGGATGGCTACACCTTC.

This clonotype was counted at least ten times. V and J are TRBV4-1 and TRBJ1-1; a possible D gene is TRBD1 (5 bases). Germline loops: CDR1 MGHRA, CDR2 YSYEKL. V was cut by 2 bases and J by 3 bases, with 13 bases left in between. The length of the CDR3 is 15 residues. CDR3 amino acids: CASSQWQGKDTEAFF. In nucleotides, the CDR3 is TGCGCCAGCAGCCAATGGCAGGGCAAGGACACTGAAGCTTTCTTT.

This clonotype was recorded a few times. The genes are TRBV19 and TRBJ2-5; D uncertain. The germline V and J ends were trimmed by 8 bases and 1 base, with 11 bases remaining between them. This CDR3 has 13 amino acids. The germline V gene has CDR1 LNHDA and CDR2 SQIVND (reference sequence). The CDR3 loop is CASALRTQETQYF. The DNA for the CDR3 is TGTGCCAGTGCCCTAAGAACCCAAGAGACCCAGTACTTC.